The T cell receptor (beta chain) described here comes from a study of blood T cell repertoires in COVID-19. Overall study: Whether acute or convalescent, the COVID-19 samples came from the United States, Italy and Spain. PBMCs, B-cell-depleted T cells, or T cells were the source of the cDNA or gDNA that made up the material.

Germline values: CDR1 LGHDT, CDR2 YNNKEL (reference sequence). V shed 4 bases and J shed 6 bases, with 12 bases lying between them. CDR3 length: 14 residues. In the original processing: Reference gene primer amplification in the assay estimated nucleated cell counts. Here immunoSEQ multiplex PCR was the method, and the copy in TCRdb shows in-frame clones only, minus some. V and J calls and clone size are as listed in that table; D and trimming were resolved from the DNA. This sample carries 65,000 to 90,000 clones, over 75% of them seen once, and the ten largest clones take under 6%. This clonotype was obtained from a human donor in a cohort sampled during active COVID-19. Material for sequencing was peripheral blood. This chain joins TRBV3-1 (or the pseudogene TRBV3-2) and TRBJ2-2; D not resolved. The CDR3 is CASSPFGRAGELFF. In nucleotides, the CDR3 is TGTGCCAGCAGCCCCTTCGGTCGAGCCGGGGAGCTGTTTTTT.